What follows are 14 T cell receptor beta chains derived from one specimen sequenced in a study of blood T cell repertoires in COVID-19. The data were produced by immunoSEQ multiplex PCR, yet TCRdb's version contains in-frame clones alone and is incomplete. The repertoire consists of about 180,000 clones, with roughly 89% occurring once and the leading ten covering about 1.6%. Sample: peripheral blood. The receptors come from a woman aged 45-65 years with acute or convalescent COVID-19.

The CDR3, as DNA: TGTGCCATCAGTGACAGGGGGGAAGATGAAAAACTGTTTTTT. Residues: CAISDRGEDEKLFF. The V gene is TRBV10-3, the J gene TRBJ1-4; 7 bases are shared with TRBD1. CDR3 size: 14 residues. Trimming took 3 bases from V and 6 from J; bases not matched to a gene: 4. Germline CDR1 is ENHRY and CDR2 is SYGVKD.

J is TRBJ2-7 and V is TRBV6-5; 7 nucleotides agree with TRBD2. The CDR3 sequence is 15 residues long. Germline assignment: CDR1 MNHEY and CDR2 SVGAGI. V shed 6 bases, J shed 2 bases, and the junction held 10 bases outside the gene matches. This chain's CDR3 is CASSTILGGTYEQYF. The CDR3 DNA reads TGTGCCAGCAGCACGATCCTGGGAGGGACCTACGAGCAGTACTTC.

This clone appeared once. The J gene is TRBJ2-7, the V gene TRBV5-1, with a weak D call TRBD1 (6 bases). Trimming pared 1 base from V and 4 bases from J, leaving 12 bases between. This CDR3 region has 14 residues. Germline assignment: CDR1 SGHRS and CDR2 YFSETQ. The CDR3 sequence: CASSLIDTGYEQYF. CDR3 in DNA: TGCGCCAGCAGCTTGATCGACACAGGGTACGAGCAGTACTTC.

This clone appeared once. This sequence joins TRBV29-1 and TRBJ2-7; 8 positions match TRBD1. This CDR3 contains 15 residues. Germline V CDR1 and CDR2: SQVTM, ANQGSEA. Trimming removed 1 base from V and 4 bases from J; junction bases left unmatched: 9. For the CDR3, the DNA is TGCAGCGTTGAAGTGGGGAACAGGGGGACGTACGAGCAGTACTTC. It specifies CSVEVGNRGTYEQYF.

This clone has just a few counts. V usage is TRBV27 and J usage is TRBJ2-2; 8 bases align to TRBD1. This CDR3 spans 16 amino acids. The germline gives CDR1 MNHEY, CDR2 SMNVEV (reference sequence). V lost 5 bases to trimming and J lost 1 base; unmatched junction nucleotides: 6. CDR3 region: CASSTRQGLNTGELFF. CDR3 in DNA: TGTGCCAGCAGTACCCGACAGGGGTTGAACACCGGGGAGCTGTTTTTT.

This clone was observed once. The CDR3 loop reads CAWNQEHSPLHF. The DNA of the CDR3 is TGTGCCTGGAACCAAGAGCATTCACCCCTCCACTTT. The J gene is TRBJ1-6, the V gene TRBV30; D not certain. The CDR3 covers 12 residues. CDR1 and CDR2 from the germline V gene are GTSNPN and SVGIG (reference sequence). Trimming removed 4 bases from V and 8 bases from J, with 9 bases in between.

This chain uses TRBV19 with TRBJ2-1; TRBD1 agrees at 10 bases. The CDR3 contains 14 residues. Germline values: CDR1 LNHDA, CDR2 SQIVND (reference sequence). With V trimmed by 3 bases and J by 7 bases, 3 bases remained unmatched. This chain's CDR3 is CASSIGTGVNEQFF. The CDR3 nucleotides read TGTGCCAGTAGTATCGGGACAGGGGTGAATGAGCAGTTCTTC.

A single count supports this clone. This chain connects TRBV3-1 (or the pseudogene TRBV3-2) to TRBJ2-5; TRBD2 aligns across 10 bases. There are 15 residues in the CDR3. Germline V gives CDR1 LGHDT, CDR2 YNNKEL (reference sequence). V was clipped by 6 bases and J by 5 bases; unmatched bases: 9. The CDR3 protein is CASSRSGGAGETQYF. CDR3 coding DNA: TGTGCCAGCAGTCGGAGCGGGGGGGCTGGCGAGACCCAGTACTTC.

The chain is built from TRBV5-1 and TRBJ2-7; the match to TRBD1 covers 9 bases. The CDR3 runs 15 residues. From germline, CDR1 is SGHRS and CDR2 YFSETQ. V gave up 4 bases and J gave up 2 bases; unmatched junction bases: 7. The CDR3: CASSVTGTGTYEQYF. In DNA form, the CDR3 reads TGCGCCAGCAGCGTCACCGGGACAGGGACCTACGAGCAGTACTTC.

The chain joins TRBV5-6 to TRBJ2-2; 10 bases line up with TRBD2. This CDR3 is built from 16 residues. Germline V gene sequence: CDR1 SGHDT, CDR2 YYEEEE. The V gene end was trimmed by 4 bases and the J gene end by 5 bases; junction bases not matched to a gene: 8. The CDR3 loop reads CASSPPPAGGTGELFF. CDR3 bases: TGTGCCAGCAGCCCACCACCAGCGGGAGGGACCGGGGAGCTGTTTTTT.

Points on this clone: One end of the junction fails to match germline, which may point to a read error. The rearrangement joins TRBV7-2 to TRBJ1-2; D uncertain. CDR3 size: 14 residues. Per the germline V gene, CDR1 is SGHTA and CDR2 is FQGNSA. The CDR3 is CASRLARGNYGYTF. CDR3 sequence (DNA): TGTGCCAGCAGATTAGCTCGGGGAAACTATGGCTACACCTTC.

The CDR3, as DNA: TGTGCCAGCAGTACTCAGGGGGACTATGGCTACACCTTC. The encoded protein is CASSTQGDYGYTF. The chain recombines TRBV6-5 with TRBJ1-2, with 7 nucleotides matching TRBD1. Trimming removed 5 bases from V and 3 bases from J; junction bases left unmatched: 3. The CDR3 loop spans 13 amino acids. Germline assignment: CDR1 MNHEY and CDR2 SVGAGI.

The chain joins TRBV20-1 to TRBJ1-1; TRBD1 aligns across 7 bases. Germline assignment: CDR1 DFQATT and CDR2 SNEGSKA (reference sequence). The CDR3 consists of 15 residues. The junction had 13 bases not matched to a gene; V was cut back by 3 bases and J by 6 bases. Here the CDR3 reads CSASRAGTASPEAFF. The CDR3 DNA follows: TGCAGTGCTAGTCGTGCCGGGACAGCCTCACCTGAAGCTTTCTTT.

This rearrangement joins TRBV6-6 to TRBJ2-1, with 7 positions matching TRBD2. CDR1 is MNHNY and CDR2 is SVGAGI in the germline V gene (reference sequence). Losses at the gene ends were 7 bases for V and 0 bases for J; bases not matched to a gene: 3. CDR3 length: 14 amino acids. The CDR3 nucleotides are TGTGCCAGCACCCCGGGGGGCTCCTACAATGAGCAGTTCTTC. Translated, it gives CASTPGGSYNEQFF.